The 27 T cell receptor beta chains listed next were all sequenced from one sample in a study of blood T cell repertoires in COVID-19. Here immunoSEQ multiplex PCR was the method, and the copy in TCRdb shows in-frame clones only, minus some. The data contain 120,000 or so clones, 90% of them seen just once; the ten biggest clones take up 4% to 5%. What was sequenced was peripheral blood. These receptor sequences come from a man aged 55 to 70 with COVID-19, enrolled during active disease.

The V and J genes are TRBV3-1 (or the pseudogene TRBV3-2) and TRBJ2-7; possible D gene TRBD1, 5 bases. The CDR3 runs 14 residues. Looked up from germline, CDR1 is LGHDT and CDR2 is YNNKEL (reference sequence). Trimming took off 2 bases at V and 4 bases at J, with 12 bases between the two ends. The chain's CDR3 is CASSQILGAYEQYF. In DNA form, the CDR3 reads TGTGCCAGCAGCCAAATTTTAGGGGCTTACGAGCAGTACTTC.

The chain has TRBV30 and TRBJ2-7, with a weak D call TRBD1 (6 bases). Germline CDR1 is GTSNPN and CDR2 is SVGIG (reference sequence). Deletions cut 0 bases from V and 6 bases from J, with 12 bases between. This CDR3 region has 13 residues. Written as DNA, the CDR3 is TGTGCCTGGAGTGTAAAGGGGGTGGGCGAGCAGTACTTC. Encoded protein: CAWSVKGVGEQYF.

The V gene is TRBV11-2, the J gene TRBJ2-7; D might be TRBD1 (6 bases). This CDR3 is built from 14 residues. V was clipped by 2 bases and J by 4 bases, with 12 bases between them. The germline CDR1 and CDR2 sequences are SGHAT and FQNNGV. CDR3 in DNA: TGTGCCAGCAGCTTATTCCAGGGGCGATACGAGCAGTACTTC. Translation gives CASSLFQGRYEQYF.

The genes are TRBV28 and TRBJ2-2; weak D call: TRBD2 (5 bases). The length of the CDR3 is 13 residues. V lost 6 bases to trimming and J lost 1 base, with 6 bases between them. CDR1 MDHEN and CDR2 SYDVKM come from the germline V gene. Here the CDR3 reads CASSGMNTGELFF. CDR3 in DNA: TGTGCCAGCAGCGGGATGAACACCGGGGAGCTGTTTTTT.

This sequence joins TRBV27 and TRBJ2-7, with D unresolved. This CDR3 comprises 13 residues. Trimming stripped 3 bases from V and 2 bases from J, with 8 bases between. Germline V lookup: CDR1 MNHEY, CDR2 SMNVEV (reference sequence). Written as DNA, the CDR3 is TGTGCCAGCAGTTTCGGAGCGACCTACGAGCAGTACTTC. Its protein is CASSFGATYEQYF.

The genes are TRBV11-3 and TRBJ1-4; possibly TRBD1 for D (5 bases). The CDR3 loop spans 15 amino acids. V lost 6 bases and J lost 5, with 16 bases in between. The V gene's germline CDR1 is SGHNT and CDR2 YENEEA. The CDR3 region is CASSPGRRGNEKLFF. The CDR3, as DNA: TGTGCCAGCAGTCCCGGCAGACGGGGGAATGAAAAACTGTTTTTT.

The V gene is TRBV5-1, the J gene TRBJ1-1, with TRBD1 matching over 8 bases. CDR1 is SGHRS and CDR2 is YFSETQ in the germline V gene. V lost 0 bases, J lost 3 bases, and 7 bases stayed unmatched. The CDR3 length is 16 residues. The CDR3 is CASSLALDREHTEAFF. The CDR3 nucleotides are TGCGCCAGCAGCTTGGCGTTGGACAGGGAGCACACTGAAGCTTTCTTT. The complete variable domain, with remaining parts taken from reference TRBV5-1 and TRBJ1-1, reads KAGVTQTPRYLIKTRGQQVTLSCSPISGHRSVSWYQQTPGQGLQFLFEYFSETQRNKGNFPGRFSGRQFSNSRSEMNVSTLELGDSALYLCASSLALDREHTEAFFGQGTRLTVV.

This clone is a singleton in its sample. V gene TRBV7-3 combines with J gene TRBJ2-2; a weak D match, TRBD1 (5 bases). Per germline, CDR1 SGHTA and CDR2 FQGTGA. The CDR3 runs 15 residues. The ends were cut back, 5 bases at V and 0 bases at J, with 10 bases in the middle. The CDR3: CASSPETANTGELFF. The CDR3 nucleotides are TGTGCCAGCAGCCCCGAGACAGCGAACACCGGGGAGCTGTTTTTT.

V is TRBV4-2 and J is TRBJ1-6; tentative D call: TRBD1 (5 bases). This CDR3 spans 15 amino acids. Germline CDR1 and CDR2: LGHNA and YNFKEQ. Trimming cost V 8 bases and J 5 bases, with 16 bases left between them. In DNA form, the CDR3 reads TGTGCCAGCCTGGGACCGGGAGATAATAATTCACCCCTCCACTTT. It translates to CASLGPGDNNSPLHF.

The CDR3 protein is CATSRAHLNSNQPQHF. CDR3 sequence (DNA): TGTGCCACCAGCAGAGCCCATCTAAATAGCAATCAGCCCCAGCATTTT. The chain recombines TRBV15 with TRBJ1-5; D call uncertain. The CDR3 has 16 residues. The germline gives CDR1 LNHNV, CDR2 YYDKDF (reference sequence). V lost 1 base and J lost 0, with 10 bases in between.

The rearrangement links TRBV18 to TRBJ1-1; TRBD1 aligns across 7 bases. CDR3 length: 15 amino acids. Germline-derived CDR1 and CDR2 are KGHSH and LQKENI. Losses at the gene ends were 6 bases for V and 5 bases for J; bases not matched to a gene: 12. The CDR3 sequence is CASSYGLTGLTEAFF. The CDR3, as DNA: TGTGCCAGCTCGTACGGCCTGACAGGGTTAACTGAAGCTTTCTTT.

The chain links TRBV28 to TRBJ1-5; D is undetermined. Looked up from germline, CDR1 is MDHEN and CDR2 is SYDVKM. V lost 5 bases to trimming and J lost 3 bases, with 17 bases between them. There are 16 residues in the CDR3. Written as DNA, the CDR3 is TGTGCCAGCAGTCCCCGGGGTGAGGGTTTCAATCAGCCCCAGCATTTT. This translates into CASSPRGEGFNQPQHF.

This chain connects TRBV9 to TRBJ1-2, with a possible D match to TRBD1 (6 bases). CDR1 and CDR2 (germline): SGDLS, YYNGEE. This CDR3 region has 14 residues. Trimming pared 4 bases from V and 5 bases from J, leaving 15 bases between. CDR3 loop: CASSRLGGGYGYTF. The CDR3 bases are TGTGCCAGCAGCCGATTAGGGGGTGGGTATGGCTACACCTTC.

V is TRBV7-9 and J is TRBJ1-1; D unclear. Germline loops: CDR1 SEHNR, CDR2 FQNEAQ (reference sequence). Trimming took off 3 bases at V and 4 bases at J, with 9 bases between the two ends. This CDR3 region has 13 residues. In DNA form, the CDR3 reads TGTGCCAGCAGCTTTAGTGAGGGCACTGAAGCTTTCTTT. It is translated as CASSFSEGTEAFF.

This clone turned up a few times. The CDR3 bases are TGTGCCAGCAGCTTAGGACTCTATAATTCACCCCTCCACTTT. This codes for CASSLGLYNSPLHF. This chain joins TRBV11-2 and TRBJ1-6; D remains unclear. CDR3 size: 14 residues. Germline values: CDR1 SGHAT, CDR2 FQNNGV. Trimming took off 1 base at V and 3 bases at J, with 4 bases between the two ends.

V is TRBV28 and J is TRBJ2-1; D is possibly TRBD2 (5 bases). The length of the CDR3 is 14 residues. The V end was cut by 9 bases, the J end by 5 bases, with 17 bases between. The germline gives CDR1 MDHEN, CDR2 SYDVKM. In DNA, the CDR3 is TGTGCCAGTGGTGGAGGCGCGGTCGACAATGAGCAGTTCTTC. Protein product: CASGGGAVDNEQFF.

The V and J genes are TRBV5-4 and TRBJ2-3; 8 bases map to TRBD2. Germline assignment: CDR1 SGHNT and CDR2 YYREEE (reference sequence). With 1 base clipped from V and 4 bases from J, the junction kept 8 bases outside the gene matches. The CDR3 length is 16 residues. CDR3 in DNA: TGTGCCAGCAGCTTGCGAGCGGGAGTGGGCCCAGATACGCAGTATTTT. This translates into CASSLRAGVGPDTQYF.

This chain connects TRBV25-1 to TRBJ1-1; D perhaps matches TRBD1 (6 bases). This CDR3 comprises 15 residues. V was trimmed by 1 base and J by 1 base, leaving 10 bases between them. CDR1 is MGHDK and CDR2 is SYGVNS in the germline V gene. This CDR3 reads CASSEFDRPNTEAFF. For the CDR3, the DNA is TGTGCCAGCAGTGAATTTGACAGGCCGAACACTGAAGCTTTCTTT.

The chain employs TRBV18 and TRBJ2-1, with 10 bases identical to TRBD2. The length of the CDR3 is 15 residues. V shed 4 bases and J 5 bases; nucleotides not matched to a gene: 5. The germline CDR1 and CDR2 sequences are KGHSH and LQKENI. DNA for the CDR3: TGTGCCAGCTCACTAGCGGGAGGCTCTAACAATGAGCAGTTCTTC. Translated: CASSLAGGSNNEQFF.

This sequence joins TRBV5-1 and TRBJ2-2; no clear D. The CDR3 sequence is 14 residues long. Trimming left V 0 bases short and J 3 bases short, with 6 bases between. Looked up from germline, CDR1 is SGHRS and CDR2 is YFSETQ. In DNA, the CDR3 is TGCGCCAGCAGCTTGGCCACAGACACCGGGGAGCTGTTTTTT. Translating gives CASSLATDTGELFF.

The chain joins TRBV10-3 to TRBJ1-2; 9 positions agree with TRBD1. The germline V gene has CDR1 ENHRY and CDR2 SYGVKD. The CDR3 spans 14 residues. The trim removed 5 bases at V and 2 bases at J, leaving 3 bases unmatched. The CDR3 is CAISSGTGNYGYTF. DNA of the CDR3: TGTGCCATCAGTTCCGGGACAGGGAACTATGGCTACACCTTC.

The V and J genes are TRBV5-1 and TRBJ2-1; 13 nucleotides line up with TRBD2. This CDR3 is 15 amino acids long. Germline assignment: CDR1 SGHRS and CDR2 YFSETQ. V dropped 4 bases and J dropped 8; count of bases not matched to a gene: 6. CDR3 residues: CASSGQGLAGHEQFF. DNA of the CDR3: TGCGCCAGCAGCGGACAGGGACTAGCGGGACATGAGCAGTTCTTC.

The gene calls are TRBV27 and TRBJ2-7; a possible D gene is TRBD2 (7 bases). Trimming shortened V by 1 base and J by 7 bases, and 11 bases separated the two germline ends. Germline values: CDR1 MNHEY, CDR2 SMNVEV (reference sequence). The CDR3 runs to 13 residues. The CDR3 here is CASSLWGGREQYF. CDR3 in DNA: TGTGCCAGCAGTTTATGGGGGGGGCGGGAGCAGTACTTC.

The CDR3 DNA sequence: TGTGCCAGCGGGGGGACTAAAGCCTACAATGAGCAGTTCTTC. Protein: CASGGTKAYNEQFF. The chain recombines TRBV2 with TRBJ2-1; 7 nucleotides align to TRBD2. J gave up 2 bases and V 8 bases, and 6 bases lay outside the gene matches. The CDR3 loop spans 14 amino acids. Per germline, CDR1 SNHLY and CDR2 FYNNEI.

This chain joins TRBV6-5 and TRBJ2-7; D might be TRBD1 (5 bases). CDR3 length: 14 residues. Trimming took 0 bases from V and 3 from J, leaving 9 bases between them. CDR1 and CDR2 (germline): MNHEY, SVGAGI. The CDR3 protein is CASSYSGAVYEQYF. The DNA for the CDR3 is TGTGCCAGCAGTTACTCAGGGGCAGTCTACGAGCAGTACTTC.

V and J are TRBV20-1 and TRBJ2-3; D perhaps matches TRBD2 (6 bases). Germline CDR1 is DFQATT and CDR2 is SNEGSKA (reference sequence). Trimming cost V 3 bases and J 3 bases, with 28 bases left between them. The CDR3 covers 19 residues. DNA for the CDR3: TGCAGTGCTAGTATCCCTTTCGGGGGTCGGGACTCAAATACAGATACGCAGTATTTT. This encodes CSASIPFGGRDSNTDTQYF.

In nucleotides, the CDR3 is TGCAGCGTCAGGGACACTGAAGCTTTCTTT. This codes for CSVRDTEAFF. This chain links TRBV29-1 with TRBJ1-1; possible D gene TRBD1, 5 bases. V was trimmed by 6 bases and J by 3 bases, leaving 5 bases between them. The CDR3 sequence is 10 residues long. Germline V gene sequence: CDR1 SQVTM, CDR2 ANQGSEA.